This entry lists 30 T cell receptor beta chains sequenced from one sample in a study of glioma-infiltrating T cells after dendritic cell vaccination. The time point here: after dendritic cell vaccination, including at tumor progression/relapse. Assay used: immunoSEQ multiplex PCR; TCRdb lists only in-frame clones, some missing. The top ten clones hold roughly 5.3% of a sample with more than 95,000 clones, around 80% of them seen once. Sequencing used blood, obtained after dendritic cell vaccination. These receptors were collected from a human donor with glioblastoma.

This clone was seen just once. For the CDR3, the DNA is TGTGCCAGCAGTGCTTACCTGGAGCCATACAATGAGCAGTTCTTC. Its translation is CASSAYLEPYNEQFF. The chain has TRBV6-1 and TRBJ2-1; D call uncertain. Germline V gene lookup returns CDR1 MNHNS and CDR2 SASEGT. Trimming left V 4 bases short and J 4 bases short, with 14 bases between. The CDR3 extends over 15 amino acids.

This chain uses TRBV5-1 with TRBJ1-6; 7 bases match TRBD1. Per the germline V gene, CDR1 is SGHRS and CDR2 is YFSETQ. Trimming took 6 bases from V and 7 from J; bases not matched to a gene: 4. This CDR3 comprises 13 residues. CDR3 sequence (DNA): TGCGCCAGCATGACAGGGAGGAATTCACCCCTCCACTTT. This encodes CASMTGRNSPLHF.

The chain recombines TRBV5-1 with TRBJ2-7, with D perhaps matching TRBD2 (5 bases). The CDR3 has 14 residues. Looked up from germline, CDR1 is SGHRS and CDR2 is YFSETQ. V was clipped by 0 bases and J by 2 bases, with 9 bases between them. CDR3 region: CASSLAGSPYEQYF. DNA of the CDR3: TGCGCCAGCAGCTTGGCGGGGAGCCCCTACGAGCAGTACTTC.

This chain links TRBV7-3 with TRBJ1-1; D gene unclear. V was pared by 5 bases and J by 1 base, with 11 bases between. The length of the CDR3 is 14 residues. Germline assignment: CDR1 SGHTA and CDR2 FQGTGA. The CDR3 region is CASSLQPGNTEAFF. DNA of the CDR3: TGTGCCAGCAGCCTCCAGCCAGGGAACACTGAAGCTTTCTTT.

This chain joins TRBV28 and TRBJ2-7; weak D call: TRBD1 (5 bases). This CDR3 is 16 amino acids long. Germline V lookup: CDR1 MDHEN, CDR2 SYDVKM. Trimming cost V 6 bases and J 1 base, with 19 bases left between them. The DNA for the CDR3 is TGTGCCAGCAGCCAGGGTCTCAGCAGAAATTCCTACGAGCAGTACTTC. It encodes CASSQGLSRNSYEQYF.

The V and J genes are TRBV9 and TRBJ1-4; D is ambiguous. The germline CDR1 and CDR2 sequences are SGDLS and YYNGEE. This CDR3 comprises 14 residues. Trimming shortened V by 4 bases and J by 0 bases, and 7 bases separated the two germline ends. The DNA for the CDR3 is TGTGCCAGCAGCTCCAGTGCAACTAATGAAAAACTGTTTTTT. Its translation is CASSSSATNEKLFF.

The CDR3 region has the DNA TGTGCCAGCAGTGAAGAAGTGATGGGGACAGTAACTATGGCTACAGGAACCACCTTC. Translated: CASSEEVMGTVTMATGTTF. The V gene is TRBV6-1, the J gene TRBJ1-2; 7 bases match TRBD1. The CDR3 spans 19 residues. After removal of 1 base from V and 13 bases from J, the junction contained 27 bases not matched to a gene. The germline V gene has CDR1 MNHNS and CDR2 SASEGT.

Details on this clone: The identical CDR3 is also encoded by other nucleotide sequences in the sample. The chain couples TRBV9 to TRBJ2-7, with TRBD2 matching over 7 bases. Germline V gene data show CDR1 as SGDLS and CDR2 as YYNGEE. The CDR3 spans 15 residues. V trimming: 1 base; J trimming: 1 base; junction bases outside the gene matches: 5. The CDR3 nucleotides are TGTGCCAGCAGCGTACGGGGGGAAGTGTCCTACGAGCAGTACTTC. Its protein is CASSVRGEVSYEQYF. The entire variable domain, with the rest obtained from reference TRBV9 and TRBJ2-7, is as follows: DSGVTQTPKHLITATGQRVTLRCSPRSGDLSVYWYQQSLDQGLQFLIQYYNGEERAKGNILERFSAQQFPDLHSELNLSSLELGDSALYFCASSVRGEVSYEQYFGPGTRLTVT.

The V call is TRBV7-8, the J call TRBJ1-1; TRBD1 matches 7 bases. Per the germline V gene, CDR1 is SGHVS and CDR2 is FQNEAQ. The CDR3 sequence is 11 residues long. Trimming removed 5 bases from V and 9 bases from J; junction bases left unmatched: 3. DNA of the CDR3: TGTGCCAGCAGCCGACAGGGCCAAGCTTTCTTT. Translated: CASSRQGQAFF.

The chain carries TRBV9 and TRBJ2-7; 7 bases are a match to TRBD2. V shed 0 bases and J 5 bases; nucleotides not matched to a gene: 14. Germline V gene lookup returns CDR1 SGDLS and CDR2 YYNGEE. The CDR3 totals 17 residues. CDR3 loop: CASSVDPFGLVNDEQYF. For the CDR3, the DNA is TGTGCCAGCAGCGTAGATCCCTTCGGACTAGTTAACGACGAGCAGTACTTC.

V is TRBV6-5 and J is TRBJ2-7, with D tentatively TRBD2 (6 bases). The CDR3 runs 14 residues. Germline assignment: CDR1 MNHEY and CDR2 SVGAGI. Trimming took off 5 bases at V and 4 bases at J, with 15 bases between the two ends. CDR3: CASSRLRDSYEQYF. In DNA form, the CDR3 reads TGTGCCAGCAGTCGCCTCAGGGACTCTTACGAGCAGTACTTC.

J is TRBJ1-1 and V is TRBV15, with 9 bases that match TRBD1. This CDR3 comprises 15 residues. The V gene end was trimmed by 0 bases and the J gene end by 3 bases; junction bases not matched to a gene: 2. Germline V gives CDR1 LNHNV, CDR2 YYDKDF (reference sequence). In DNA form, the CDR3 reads TGTGCCACCAGCAGAGATACAGGGGGCTACACTGAAGCTTTCTTT. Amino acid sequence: CATSRDTGGYTEAFF.

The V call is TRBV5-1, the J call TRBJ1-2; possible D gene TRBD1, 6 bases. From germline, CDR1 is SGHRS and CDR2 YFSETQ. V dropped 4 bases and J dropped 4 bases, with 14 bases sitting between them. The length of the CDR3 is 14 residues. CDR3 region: CASSREEDSYGYTF. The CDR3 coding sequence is TGCGCCAGCAGCCGGGAGGAGGACAGCTATGGCTACACCTTC.

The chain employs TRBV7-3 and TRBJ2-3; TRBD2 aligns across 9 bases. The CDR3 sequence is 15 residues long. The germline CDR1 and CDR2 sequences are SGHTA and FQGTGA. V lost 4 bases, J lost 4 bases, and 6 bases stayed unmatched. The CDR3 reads CASSSLAGAPDTQYF. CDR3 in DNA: TGTGCCAGCAGCTCCTTAGCGGGAGCCCCAGATACGCAGTATTTT.

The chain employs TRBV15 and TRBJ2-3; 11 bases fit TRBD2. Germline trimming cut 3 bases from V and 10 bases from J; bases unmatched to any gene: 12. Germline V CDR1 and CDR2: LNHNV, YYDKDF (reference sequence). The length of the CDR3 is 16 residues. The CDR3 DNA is TGTGCCACCAGCAGCGGGGCTAGCGGGGGGCCCCAAGCGCAGTATTTT. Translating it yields CATSSGASGGPQAQYF.

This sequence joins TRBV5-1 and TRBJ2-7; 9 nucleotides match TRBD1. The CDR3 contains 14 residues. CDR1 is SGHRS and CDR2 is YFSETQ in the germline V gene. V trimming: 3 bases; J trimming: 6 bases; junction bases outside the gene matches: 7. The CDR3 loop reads CASSSGQGAIEQYF. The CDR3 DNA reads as TGCGCCAGCAGCTCGGGACAGGGTGCGATCGAGCAGTACTTC.

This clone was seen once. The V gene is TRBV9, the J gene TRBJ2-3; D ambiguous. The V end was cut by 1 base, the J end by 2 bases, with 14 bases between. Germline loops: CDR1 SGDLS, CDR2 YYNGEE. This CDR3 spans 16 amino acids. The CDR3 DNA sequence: TGTGCCAGCAGCGTATCCTCGTCCGTTTTCACAGATACGCAGTATTTT. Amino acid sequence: CASSVSSSVFTDTQYF.

The CDR3 sequence: CSATTGQPQHF. CDR3 in DNA: TGCAGTGCAACGACAGGACAGCCCCAGCATTTT. The chain recombines TRBV20-1 with TRBJ1-5; TRBD1 is a possible D gene (6 bases). This CDR3 is built from 11 residues. Germline loops: CDR1 DFQATT, CDR2 SNEGSKA (reference sequence). Deletions cut 6 bases from V and 7 bases from J, with 10 bases between.

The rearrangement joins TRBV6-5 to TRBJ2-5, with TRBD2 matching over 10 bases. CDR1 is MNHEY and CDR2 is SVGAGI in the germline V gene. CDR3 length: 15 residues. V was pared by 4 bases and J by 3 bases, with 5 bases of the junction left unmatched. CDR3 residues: CASSFLAGVEETQYF. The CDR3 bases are TGTGCCAGCAGTTTTCTAGCGGGAGTGGAAGAGACCCAGTACTTC.

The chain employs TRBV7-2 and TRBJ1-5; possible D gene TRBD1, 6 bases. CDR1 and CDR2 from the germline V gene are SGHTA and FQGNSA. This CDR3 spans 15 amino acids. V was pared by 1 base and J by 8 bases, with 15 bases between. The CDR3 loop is CASSLVGGGFEPQHF. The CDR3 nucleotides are TGTGCCAGCAGCTTAGTAGGGGGAGGGTTCGAGCCCCAGCATTTT.

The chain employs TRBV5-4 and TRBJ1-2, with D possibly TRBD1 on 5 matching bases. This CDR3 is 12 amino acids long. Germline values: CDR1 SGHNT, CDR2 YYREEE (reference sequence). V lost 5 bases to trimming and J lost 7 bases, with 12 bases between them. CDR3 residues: CASRREGFGYTF. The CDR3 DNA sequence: TGTGCCAGCAGGCGGGAGGGGTTTGGCTACACCTTC.

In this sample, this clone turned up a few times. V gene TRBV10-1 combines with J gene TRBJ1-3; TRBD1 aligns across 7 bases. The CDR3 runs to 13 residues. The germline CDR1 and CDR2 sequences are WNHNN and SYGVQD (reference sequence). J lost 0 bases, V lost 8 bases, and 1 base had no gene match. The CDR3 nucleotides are TGCGCCAGCGGGGACAGCTCTGGAAACACCATATATTTT. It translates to CASGDSSGNTIYF.

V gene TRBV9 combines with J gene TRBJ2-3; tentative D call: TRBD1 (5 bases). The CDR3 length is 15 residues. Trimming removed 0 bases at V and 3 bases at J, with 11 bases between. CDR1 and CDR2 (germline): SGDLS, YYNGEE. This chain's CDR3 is CASSVVTGITDTQYF. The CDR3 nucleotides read TGTGCCAGCAGCGTAGTAACAGGAATAACAGATACGCAGTATTTT. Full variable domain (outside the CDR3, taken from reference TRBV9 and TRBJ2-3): DSGVTQTPKHLITATGQRVTLRCSPRSGDLSVYWYQQSLDQGLQFLIQYYNGEERAKGNILERFSAQQFPDLHSELNLSSLELGDSALYFCASSVVTGITDTQYFGPGTRLTVL.

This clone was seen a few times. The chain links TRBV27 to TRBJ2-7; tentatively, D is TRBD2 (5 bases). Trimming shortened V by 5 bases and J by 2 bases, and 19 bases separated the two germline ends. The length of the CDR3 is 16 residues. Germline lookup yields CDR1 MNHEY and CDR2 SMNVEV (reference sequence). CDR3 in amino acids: CASSPTVASMTYEQYF. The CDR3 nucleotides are TGTGCCAGCAGTCCAACAGTAGCGTCGATGACCTACGAGCAGTACTTC.

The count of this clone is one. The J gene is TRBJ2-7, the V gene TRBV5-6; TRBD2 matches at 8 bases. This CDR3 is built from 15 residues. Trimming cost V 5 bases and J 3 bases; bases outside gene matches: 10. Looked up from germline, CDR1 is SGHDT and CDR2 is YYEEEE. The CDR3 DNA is TGTGCCAGCAGTCCCGCCGGGGGGGGGAGCTACGAGCAGTACTTC. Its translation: CASSPAGGGSYEQYF.

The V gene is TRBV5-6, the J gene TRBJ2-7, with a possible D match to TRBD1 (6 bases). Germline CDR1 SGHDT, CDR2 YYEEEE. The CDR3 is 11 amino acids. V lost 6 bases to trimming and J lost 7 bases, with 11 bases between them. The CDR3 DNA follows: TGTGCCAGCACCCATCAGGGGGAGCAGTACTTC. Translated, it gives CASTHQGEQYF. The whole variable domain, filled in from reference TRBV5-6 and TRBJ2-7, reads DAGVTQSPTHLIKTRGQQVTLRCSPKSGHDTVSWYQQALGQGPQFIFQYYEEEERQRGNFPDRFSGHQFPNYSSELNVNALLLGDSALYLCASTHQGEQYFGPGTRLTVT.

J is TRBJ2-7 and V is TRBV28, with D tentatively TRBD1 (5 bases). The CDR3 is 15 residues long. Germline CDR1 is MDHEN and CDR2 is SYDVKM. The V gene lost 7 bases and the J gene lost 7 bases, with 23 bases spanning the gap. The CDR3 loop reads CASNSLTGILREQYF. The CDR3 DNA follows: TGTGCCAGCAATTCCTTAACAGGAATACTACGGGAGCAGTACTTC.

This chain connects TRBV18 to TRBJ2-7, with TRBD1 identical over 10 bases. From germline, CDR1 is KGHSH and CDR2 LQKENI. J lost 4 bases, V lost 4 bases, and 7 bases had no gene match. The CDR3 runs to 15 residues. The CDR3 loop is CASSLSGTGVYEQYF. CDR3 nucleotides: TGTGCCAGCTCACTCTCCGGGACAGGGGTTTACGAGCAGTACTTC.

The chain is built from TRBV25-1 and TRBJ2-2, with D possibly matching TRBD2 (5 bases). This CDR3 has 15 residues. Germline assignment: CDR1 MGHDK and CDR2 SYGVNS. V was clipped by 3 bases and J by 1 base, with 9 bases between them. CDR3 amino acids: CASSDSGLNTGELFF. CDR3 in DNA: TGTGCCAGCAGTGATTCGGGGTTGAACACCGGGGAGCTGTTTTTT.

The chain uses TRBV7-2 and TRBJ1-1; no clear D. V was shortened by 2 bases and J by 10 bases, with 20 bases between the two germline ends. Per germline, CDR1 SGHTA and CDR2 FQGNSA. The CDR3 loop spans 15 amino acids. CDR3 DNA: TGTGCCAGCAGCTTATCTCCCACTAACGTCATGGGAGCTTTCTTT. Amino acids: CASSLSPTNVMGAFF.